This passage covers 12 T cell receptor beta chains from one sample sequenced in a study of cytomegalovirus exposure and HLA in healthy donors. 13 Jbeta primers and 60 Vbeta primers were used for the PCR. Method: immunoSEQ multiplex PCR; TCRdb's copy keeps in-frame clones and lacks some. The sample carries some 200,000 clones, about 80% recorded once. The sequencing sample was made of PBMCs. Receptors originate from a woman aged 45 to 65 in good health and CMV-seropositive.

The gene calls are TRBV2 and TRBJ2-5; the match to TRBD2 covers 11 bases. Trimming removed 6 bases from V and 2 bases from J; junction bases left unmatched: 5. Per the germline V gene, CDR1 is SNHLY and CDR2 is FYNNEI. This CDR3 has 15 amino acids. The CDR3 loop reads CASRLAGAPQETQYF. CDR3 DNA: TGTGCCAGCAGACTAGCGGGGGCCCCTCAAGAGACCCAGTACTTC.

The genes are TRBV28 and TRBJ1-2, with D perhaps matching TRBD1 (6 bases). Trimming stripped 5 bases from V and 4 bases from J, with 11 bases between. Germline V gene data show CDR1 as MDHEN and CDR2 as SYDVKM. This CDR3 has 13 residues. The DNA of the CDR3 is TGTGCCAGCAGTGGGGACACCGTCTATGGCTACACCTTC. It yields the protein CASSGDTVYGYTF.

The chain uses TRBV9 and TRBJ2-2; 7 bases are shared with TRBD2. Germline CDR1 is SGDLS and CDR2 is YYNGEE. The CDR3 is made up of 14 amino acids. Trimming at V came to 3 bases and at J to 5 bases, leaving 4 bases not matched to a gene. The CDR3: CASSGWGGTGELFF. CDR3 in DNA: TGTGCCAGCAGCGGCTGGGGGGGTACCGGGGAGCTGTTTTTT.

This clone was found once. The same CDR3 is also encoded by other DNA sequences in this sample. This chain links TRBV5-1 with TRBJ2-2; D ambiguous. Germline V lookup: CDR1 SGHRS, CDR2 YFSETQ. The CDR3 spans 14 residues. Trimming shortened V by 0 bases and J by 2 bases, and 5 bases separated the two germline ends. This CDR3 reads CASSLAGNTGELFF. CDR3 coding DNA: TGCGCCAGCAGCTTGGCCGGTAACACCGGGGAGCTGTTTTTT.

The V call is TRBV11-3, the J call TRBJ2-3, with D possibly being TRBD1 (6 bases). The CDR3 spans 14 residues. V was clipped by 6 bases and J by 3 bases, with 13 bases between them. CDR1 SGHNT and CDR2 YENEEA come from the germline V gene. The CDR3 protein is CASSSGVGTDTQYF. CDR3 bases: TGTGCCAGCAGTTCAGGGGTGGGGACAGATACGCAGTATTTT.

A single count supports this clone. The chain has TRBV5-1 and TRBJ1-2, with 10 bases aligning to TRBD1. Germline V gene sequence: CDR1 SGHRS, CDR2 YFSETQ. After removal of 1 base from V and 4 bases from J, the junction contained 7 bases not matched to a gene. This CDR3 region has 16 residues. As DNA, the CDR3 is TGCGCCAGCAGCTTGAGTACCGGGACAGGGGCCTATGGCTACACCTTC. It translates to CASSLSTGTGAYGYTF.

The chain is built from TRBV28 and TRBJ2-2; TRBD1 matches 10 bases. Germline assignment: CDR1 MDHEN and CDR2 SYDVKM. The CDR3 length is 15 residues. J was trimmed by 5 bases and V by 8 bases; bases with no gene match: 8. CDR3 in DNA: TGTGCCAGCTCCCCCGGGACAGGGGAAACCGGGGAGCTGTTTTTT. Translated, it gives CASSPGTGETGELFF.

Here the CDR3 DNA reads TGTGCCAGTAGTATAGATACCGGGACAGCAAACTCTTGGGGGCTGTTTTTT. Protein sequence: CASSIDTGTANSWGLFF. This sequence joins TRBV19 and TRBJ2-2; 7 nucleotides align to TRBD1. Looked up from germline, CDR1 is LNHDA and CDR2 is SQIVND (reference sequence). This CDR3 is 17 amino acids long. Trimming took 0 bases from V and 13 from J; bases not matched to a gene: 17.

V gene TRBV2 combines with J gene TRBJ2-7, with 9 bases matching TRBD2. Germline CDR1 SNHLY, CDR2 FYNNEI. Trimming removed 5 bases from V and 5 bases from J; junction bases left unmatched: 13. This CDR3 is 16 amino acids long. The CDR3 region has the DNA TGTGCCAGCAGTTACTTGCGTAGCGGGAGCCGCCACGAGCAGTACTTC. Protein: CASSYLRSGSRHEQYF.

The rearrangement joins TRBV5-1 to TRBJ2-5; TRBD2 matches at 9 bases. Trimming took 1 base from V and 5 from J; bases not matched to a gene: 12. From germline, CDR1 is SGHRS and CDR2 YFSETQ. The CDR3 extends over 17 amino acids. The CDR3 nucleotides read TGCGCCAGCAGCTTGTTCGGCGGGGGGGAAATGGGGGAGACCCAGTACTTC. Its protein is CASSLFGGGEMGETQYF. Based on the CDR3 plus reference TRBV5-1 and TRBJ2-5, the full variable domain is KAGVTQTPRYLIKTRGQQVTLSCSPISGHRSVSWYQQTPGQGLQFLFEYFSETQRNKGNFPGRFSGRQFSNSRSEMNVSTLELGDSALYLCASSLFGGGEMGETQYFGPGTRLLVL.

This clone was seen a handful of times. V usage is TRBV5-1 and J usage is TRBJ2-3; tentatively, D is TRBD2 (6 bases). The germline CDR1 and CDR2 sequences are SGHRS and YFSETQ. Trimming took off 1 base at V and 2 bases at J, with 17 bases between the two ends. This CDR3 comprises 17 residues. The CDR3 loop is CASSLMLAGRHTDTQYF. The CDR3, as DNA: TGCGCCAGCAGCTTGATGCTCGCGGGAAGACACACAGATACGCAGTATTTT.

The chain carries TRBV5-1 and TRBJ1-3; D may be TRBD1 (6 bases). Germline CDR1 SGHRS, CDR2 YFSETQ. This CDR3 region has 16 residues. The ends were cut back, 0 bases at V and 5 bases at J, with 15 bases in the middle. CDR3 sequence reads: CASSLGGPDPRNTIYF. CDR3 nucleotides: TGCGCCAGCAGCTTGGGGGGGCCGGACCCAAGAAACACCATATATTTT.